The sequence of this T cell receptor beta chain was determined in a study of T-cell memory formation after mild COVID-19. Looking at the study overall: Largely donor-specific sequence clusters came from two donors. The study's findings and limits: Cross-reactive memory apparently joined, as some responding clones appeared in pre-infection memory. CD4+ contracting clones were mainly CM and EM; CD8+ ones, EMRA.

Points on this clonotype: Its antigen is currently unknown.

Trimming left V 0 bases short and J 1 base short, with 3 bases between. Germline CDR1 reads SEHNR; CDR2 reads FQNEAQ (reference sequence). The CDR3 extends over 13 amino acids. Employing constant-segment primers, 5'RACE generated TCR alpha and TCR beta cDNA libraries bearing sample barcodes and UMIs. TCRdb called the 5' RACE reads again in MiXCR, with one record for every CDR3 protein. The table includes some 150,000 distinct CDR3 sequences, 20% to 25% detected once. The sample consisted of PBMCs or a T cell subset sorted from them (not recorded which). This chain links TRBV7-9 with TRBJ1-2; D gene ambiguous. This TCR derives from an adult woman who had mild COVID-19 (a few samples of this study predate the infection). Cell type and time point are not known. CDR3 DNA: TGTGCCAGCAGCTTAGCCGGTAACTATGGCTACACCTTC. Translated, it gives CASSLAGNYGYTF.